This TCR beta chain was captured by sequencing in a study of cytomegalovirus exposure and HLA in healthy donors. Primers for the PCR totalled 60 Vbeta and 13 Jbeta. Some clones are missing from TCRdb's copy, which holds only in-frame ones; the method was immunoSEQ multiplex PCR. This table has 130,000 or so clones, about 79% appearing once. The sequencing sample was made of PBMCs. The clonotype was recovered from a female donor in good health and CMV-seropositive.

The CDR3: CAWSPRGKYQPQHF. CDR3 sequence (DNA): TGTGCCTGGAGTCCACGGGGTAAGTATCAGCCCCAGCATTTT. This rearrangement joins TRBV30 to TRBJ1-5; D is uncertain. The V gene's germline CDR1 is GTSNPN and CDR2 SVGIG (reference sequence). The CDR3 extends over 14 amino acids. Trimming stripped 2 bases from V and 5 bases from J, with 13 bases between. Together with reference TRBV30 and TRBJ1-5, the CDR3 gives the full variable domain: SQTIHQWPATLVQPVGSPLSLECTVEGTSNPNLYWYRQAAGRGLQLLFYSVGIGQISSEVPQNLSASRPQDRQFILSSKKLLLSDSGFYLCAWSPRGKYQPQHFGDGTRLSIL.